This TCR beta chain was captured by sequencing in a study of blood T cell repertoires in COVID-19. The CDR3 loop spans 16 amino acids. The V end lost 10 bases, the J end lost 3 bases, and 25 bases lay between the germline ends. Profiling relied on immunoSEQ multiplex PCR, and the TCRdb table lists in-frame clones only, not all of them. This sample has tens of thousands of clones; 65% to 85% occur once, and the top ten carry 15%. In its sample, this clone was seen a few times. The clonotype originates from a human donor with active or convalescent COVID-19. The donor label of this sample is uncertain. The chain employs TRBV23-1 and TRBJ2-7, with a weak D call TRBD2 (7 bases). TRBV23-1 has ORF status, its function being uncertain. The sequenced sample was peripheral blood. CDR3 amino acids: CATPLVGGRKGYEQYF. CDR3 nucleotides: TGCGCCACCCCACTAGTCGGGGGGCGAAAGGGCTACGAGCAGTACTTC.